The 31 T cell receptor beta chains below come from one sample, sequenced in a study of naive and memory T cell subsets. Study results and limitations: Especially in CD8 cells, naive repertoires contained a few larger clonotypes, possibly CD45RA-re-expressing memory cells.

Their target antigens are unknown. Both TRBC1 and TRBC2 were covered by a beta constant-region primer of two equimolar oligonucleotides. The ligated cDNA underwent four PCR rounds using SP2 and nested alpha and beta constant-region primers. TCRdb re-derived calls from the UMI-ligation and nested PCR reads in MiXCR, one entry per CDR3 protein. The sample yields roughly 150,000 distinct CDR3 sequences, 22% seen once. Specimen: naive CD4+ T cells from blood. The receptors originated from a human donor in good health.

In its sample, this clonotype was seen a few times. The rearrangement joins TRBV7-8 to TRBJ2-5; 9 nucleotides align to TRBD1. CDR1 is SGHVS and CDR2 is FQNEAQ in the germline V gene. The CDR3 is 15 residues long. V shed 5 bases and J 4 bases; nucleotides not matched to a gene: 8. The CDR3 region is CASSQQGATGETQYF. Written as DNA, the CDR3 is TGTGCCAGCAGCCAACAGGGGGCGACAGGAGAGACCCAGTACTTC.

The chain couples TRBV6-1 to TRBJ2-2, with no clear D. Germline CDR1 reads MNHNS; CDR2 reads SASEGT. V dropped 3 bases and J dropped 5 bases, with 10 bases sitting between them. This CDR3 comprises 14 residues. The CDR3 region is CASSESPATGELFF. CDR3 bases: TGTGCCAGCAGTGAGTCTCCCGCGACCGGGGAGCTGTTTTTT.

The chain uses TRBV6-6 and TRBJ1-1, with a weak D call TRBD1 (5 bases). The CDR3 consists of 15 residues. Germline V lookup: CDR1 MNHNY, CDR2 SVGAGI (reference sequence). Deletions cut 7 bases from V and 5 bases from J, with 20 bases between. The CDR3: CASTQGGDSVTEAFF. DNA for the CDR3: TGTGCCAGCACCCAGGGAGGCGACAGTGTGACTGAAGCTTTCTTT.

This clonotype has only a few counts. The chain couples TRBV29-1 to TRBJ2-5; 7 bases are a match to TRBD2. V trimming: 7 bases; J trimming: 0 bases; junction bases outside the gene matches: 2. The length of the CDR3 is 12 residues. Germline CDR1 is SQVTM and CDR2 is ANQGSEA. The CDR3 DNA is TGCAGCGGGCGGGGGTACCAAGAGACCCAGTACTTC. Protein product: CSGRGYQETQYF.

This chain connects TRBV7-2 to TRBJ2-3; D gene ambiguous. The V end was cut by 5 bases, the J end by 4 bases, with 7 bases between. CDR3 length: 12 residues. Germline CDR1 is SGHTA and CDR2 is FQGNSA. CDR3 in amino acids: CASSRQSDTQYF. The DNA for the CDR3 is TGTGCCAGCAGCCGGCAATCAGATACGCAGTATTTT.

The chain is built from TRBV5-1 and TRBJ2-3; 10 bases are shared with TRBD2. The CDR3 covers 17 residues. The V gene's germline CDR1 is SGHRS and CDR2 YFSETQ. J gave up 1 base and V 0 bases, and 5 bases lay outside the gene matches. As DNA, the CDR3 is TGCGCCAGCAGCTTGGTCCCAGCGGGAGGGCGCACAGATACGCAGTATTTT. Encoded protein: CASSLVPAGGRTDTQYF.

V usage is TRBV28 and J usage is TRBJ1-5, with D unclear. The V and J ends lost 3 bases and 3 bases respectively, with 18 bases between them. CDR1 and CDR2 (germline): MDHEN, SYDVKM. The CDR3 has 17 amino acids. The CDR3 region has the DNA TGTGCCAGCAGTTTCCCCAACATCGACAAAAACAATCAGCCCCAGCATTTT. Translation: CASSFPNIDKNNQPQHF.

In this sample, this clonotype turned up a few times. The chain recombines TRBV10-3 with TRBJ2-3; D unresolved. From germline, CDR1 is ENHRY and CDR2 SYGVKD. The V end was cut by 6 bases, the J end by 3 bases, with 4 bases between. CDR3 length: 11 amino acids. The CDR3 loop is CAIRETDTQYF. DNA of the CDR3: TGTGCCATCAGGGAAACAGATACGCAGTATTTT.

The chain uses TRBV5-4 and TRBJ2-2; maybe TRBD1 (6 bases). The CDR3 contains 15 residues. CDR1 SGHNT and CDR2 YYREEE come from the germline V gene (reference sequence). Trimming removed 5 bases at V and 3 bases at J, with 14 bases between. CDR3 sequence reads: CASRLQGPDTGELFF. CDR3 DNA sequence: TGTGCCAGCAGACTACAGGGCCCCGACACCGGGGAGCTGTTTTTT.

This clonotype was counted between two and nine times. CDR3 DNA: TGCAGTGCTAGGGGGACTAGCGGATGGGACACAGATACGCAGTATTTT. Amino acids: CSARGTSGWDTDTQYF. The chain carries TRBV20-1 and TRBJ2-3, with 11 bases fitting TRBD2. Germline CDR1 reads DFQATT; CDR2 reads SNEGSKA (reference sequence). The length of the CDR3 is 16 residues. V trimming: 3 bases; J trimming: 2 bases; junction bases outside the gene matches: 7.

This clonotype has a handful of counts. The chain recombines TRBV20-1 with TRBJ1-4, with no clear D. Looked up from germline, CDR1 is DFQATT and CDR2 is SNEGSKA (reference sequence). The V and J ends lost 1 base and 5 bases respectively, with 11 bases between them. This CDR3 region has 14 residues. CDR3 DNA sequence: TGCAGTGCTAGAGTCCCGTTCTTCAATGAAAAACTGTTTTTT. Translated, it gives CSARVPFFNEKLFF.

This clonotype was counted a few times. The rearrangement links TRBV4-1 to TRBJ2-5; maybe TRBD2 (7 bases). Trimming took off 3 bases at V and 4 bases at J, with 18 bases between the two ends. CDR1 is MGHRA and CDR2 is YSYEKL in the germline V gene. The CDR3 has 16 residues. The CDR3 protein is CASSHRRGGGSETQYF. DNA of the CDR3: TGCGCCAGCAGCCACCGAAGGGGGGGCGGGTCAGAGACCCAGTACTTC.

This clonotype has at least ten counts. V gene TRBV12-3 or TRBV12-4 combines with J gene TRBJ2-7; no firm D call. V was trimmed by 6 bases and J by 3 bases, leaving 12 bases between them. CDR3 size: 13 residues. As DNA, the CDR3 is TGTGCCAGCAGCCTCGGGTACAGCTACGAGCAGTACTTC. It is translated as CASSLGYSYEQYF.

There are a few counts of this clonotype. The J gene is TRBJ2-3, the V gene TRBV2; 7 bases line up with TRBD1. Per the germline V gene, CDR1 is SNHLY and CDR2 is FYNNEI. This CDR3 has 13 residues. Trimming at V came to 5 bases and at J to 3 bases, leaving 2 bases not matched to a gene. Written as DNA, the CDR3 is TGTGCCAGCAGTCAGGGACAGACAGATACGCAGTATTTT. It codes for CASSQGQTDTQYF.

The chain is built from TRBV6-2 or TRBV6-3 and TRBJ2-3; D uncertain. The CDR3 length is 18 residues. The V end lost 8 bases, the J end lost 1 base, and 25 bases lay between the germline ends. The germline CDR1 and CDR2 sequences are MNHEY and SVGEGT. In nucleotides, the CDR3 is TGTGCCAGCGGCCCCCGGGCCAGCTTTACCCGAGGCACAGATACGCAGTATTTT. This sequence encodes CASGPRASFTRGTDTQYF.

This clonotype was seen more than once but under ten times. The rearrangement joins TRBV6-5 to TRBJ2-1, with 10 nucleotides matching TRBD2. J was trimmed by 6 bases and V by 1 base; bases with no gene match: 3. CDR1 is MNHEY and CDR2 is SVGAGI in the germline V gene. The CDR3 loop spans 15 amino acids. The CDR3 sequence is CASSYLRLAGNEQFF. The CDR3, as DNA: TGTGCCAGCAGTTACTTGAGACTAGCGGGCAATGAGCAGTTCTTC.

There are a few counts of this clonotype. CDR3 sequence: CASTPWRAHSTQYF. The CDR3 DNA reads as TGTGCCAGCACCCCATGGAGGGCACATTCTACGCAGTATTTT. V gene TRBV27 combines with J gene TRBJ2-3; possible D gene TRBD2, 6 bases. Trimming took off 7 bases at V and 8 bases at J, with 19 bases between the two ends. Germline lookup yields CDR1 MNHEY and CDR2 SMNVEV (reference sequence). The CDR3 has 14 amino acids.

This clonotype was seen only a few times. V and J are TRBV6-6 and TRBJ1-6, with 7 bases aligning to TRBD1. The CDR3 spans 14 residues. The V gene end was trimmed by 6 bases and the J gene end by 1 base; junction bases not matched to a gene: 0. Germline V gene sequence: CDR1 MNHNY, CDR2 SVGAGI (reference sequence). DNA of the CDR3: TGTGCCAGCAGGGGACAGTCCTATAATTCACCCCTCCACTTT. Translated, it gives CASRGQSYNSPLHF.

V and J are TRBV12-3 or TRBV12-4 and TRBJ2-2; D gene uncertain. The CDR3 is made up of 13 amino acids. Trimming cost V 5 bases and J 3 bases, with 7 bases left between them. In nucleotides, the CDR3 is TGTGCCAGCAGTCCGAGACACACCGGGGAGCTGTTTTTT. Translation gives CASSPRHTGELFF.

This clonotype appeared many times. The V call is TRBV29-1, the J call TRBJ2-1; 10 bases fit TRBD2. The CDR3 is 14 amino acids. Germline CDR1 SQVTM, CDR2 ANQGSEA. Trimming at V came to 4 bases and at J to 7 bases, leaving 7 bases not matched to a gene. CDR3 region: CSVVWTSGPNEQFF. CDR3 DNA sequence: TGCAGCGTTGTTTGGACTAGCGGACCTAATGAGCAGTTCTTC.

This chain links TRBV10-3 with TRBJ2-1; 7 nucleotides align to TRBD2. V was pared by 3 bases and J by 6 bases, with 5 bases of the junction left unmatched. CDR3 length: 14 amino acids. Germline V gene data show CDR1 as ENHRY and CDR2 as SYGVKD. The CDR3 loop reads CAISESSGTNEQFF. Written as DNA, the CDR3 is TGTGCCATCAGTGAATCTAGCGGCACCAATGAGCAGTTCTTC.

The chain joins TRBV28 to TRBJ2-1; possible D gene TRBD2, 6 bases. The length of the CDR3 is 13 residues. Germline-derived CDR1 and CDR2 are MDHEN and SYDVKM. Deletions cut 8 bases from V and 6 bases from J, with 14 bases between. CDR3 coding DNA: TGTGCCAGCGCCCTCGGAGGGAGCAATGAGCAGTTCTTC. This translates into CASALGGSNEQFF. Complete variable domain (other parts from reference TRBV28 and TRBJ2-1): DVKVTQSSRYLVKRTGEKVFLECVQDMDHENMFWYRQDPGLGLRLIYFSYDVKMKEKGDIPEGYSVSREKKERFSLILESASTNQTSMYLCASALGGSNEQFFGPGTRLTVL.

The chain is built from TRBV18 and TRBJ2-7; TRBD2 matches 7 bases. Per the germline V gene, CDR1 is KGHSH and CDR2 is LQKENI. CDR3 length equals 14 residues. The ends lost 3 bases at V and 0 bases at J; junction bases unmatched: 2. For the CDR3, the DNA is TGTGCCAGCTCACCGGCTAGCGGCTCCTACGAGCAGTACTTC. Its protein product is CASSPASGSYEQYF. The full variable domain, rest sourced from reference TRBV18 and TRBJ2-7, is NAGVMQNPRHLVRRRGQEARLRCSPMKGHSHVYWYRQLPEEGLKFMVYLQKENIIDESGMPKERFSAEFPKEGPSILRIQQVVRGDSAAYFCASSPASGSYEQYFGPGTRLTVT.

V is TRBV20-1 and J is TRBJ2-1, with TRBD2 as a possible D gene (11 bases). This CDR3 region has 18 residues. The ends were cut back, 6 bases at V and 8 bases at J, with 32 bases in the middle. Germline lookup yields CDR1 DFQATT and CDR2 SNEGSKA (reference sequence). In DNA, the CDR3 is TGCAGTGCCGGGGGGGACAGGGGAGCAGGACTAGCGGGTCATGAGCAGTTCTTC. Protein: CSAGGDRGAGLAGHEQFF.

This clonotype was seen at least ten times. The chain recombines TRBV20-1 with TRBJ2-2, with 10 bases aligning to TRBD2. J lost 1 base, V lost 2 bases, and 1 base had no gene match. Germline V gives CDR1 DFQATT, CDR2 SNEGSKA (reference sequence). The CDR3 extends over 15 amino acids. CDR3 loop: CSARTSGMNTGELFF. Written as DNA, the CDR3 is TGCAGTGCTAGAACTAGCGGGATGAACACCGGGGAGCTGTTTTTT.

The rearrangement joins TRBV4-1 to TRBJ2-1, with D perhaps TRBD2 (6 bases). CDR3 size: 17 residues. The germline V gene encodes CDR1 MGHRA and CDR2 YSYEKL. V lost 1 base, J lost 0 bases, and 13 bases lay in between. The CDR3 DNA follows: TGCGCCAGCAGCCAAGGGGACTTCCGGAGCTCCTACAATGAGCAGTTCTTC. Amino acids: CASSQGDFRSSYNEQFF.

The chain combines TRBV27 with TRBJ1-2; tentative D call: TRBD1 (6 bases). Looked up from germline, CDR1 is MNHEY and CDR2 is SMNVEV (reference sequence). The CDR3 contains 16 residues. Trimming shortened V by 4 bases and J by 0 bases, and 15 bases separated the two germline ends. The CDR3 sequence: CASSWGGRGPNYGYTF. The CDR3 coding sequence is TGTGCCAGCAGTTGGGGGGGGCGGGGGCCTAACTATGGCTACACCTTC.

V gene TRBV29-1 combines with J gene TRBJ1-1, with D perhaps TRBD1 (5 bases). V was clipped by 6 bases and J by 4 bases, with 12 bases between them. CDR3 length: 12 residues. Germline CDR1 and CDR2: SQVTM and ANQGSEA. CDR3 coding DNA: TGCAGCGTCCGGGGGGTTATCACTGAAGCTTTCTTT. Translation: CSVRGVITEAFF.

This clonotype was detected many times. The rearrangement links TRBV18 to TRBJ2-7, with 9 bases aligning to TRBD2. In germline, CDR1 is KGHSH, CDR2 LQKENI. The V segment lost 1 base and the J segment 6 bases; nucleotides outside the gene matches: 4. This CDR3 is 14 amino acids long. The CDR3 protein is CASSPLAGEGEQYF. In nucleotides, the CDR3 is TGTGCCAGCTCACCACTAGCGGGAGAAGGCGAGCAGTACTTC.

Many counts were recorded for this clonotype. The CDR3 DNA is TGTGCCAGCAGCCAAACCGTGAGGCAGTACTTC. Residues: CASSQTVRQYF. The rearrangement uses TRBV12-3 or TRBV12-4 and TRBJ2-7; unclear D gene. This CDR3 spans 11 amino acids. Trimming took off 6 bases at V and 9 bases at J, with 12 bases between the two ends.

This clonotype came up many times. The rearrangement links TRBV20-1 to TRBJ2-7, with TRBD2 matching over 11 bases. V was clipped by 2 bases and J by 6 bases; unmatched bases: 6. CDR1 and CDR2 from the germline V gene are DFQATT and SNEGSKA (reference sequence). The CDR3 is 14 amino acids. DNA for the CDR3: TGCAGTGCTAGAATACTAGCGGGAGCTGGCGAGCAGTACTTC. Amino acids: CSARILAGAGEQYF.